This T cell receptor beta chain was obtained from a study of T cells of healthy individuals. This clonotype was detected many times. The CDR3 extends over 13 amino acids. With 6 bases removed from V and 5 bases from J, the gap between germline ends came to 14 bases. Germline V gene lookup returns CDR1 SNHLY and CDR2 FYNNEI. TCRdb processed the 5' RACE reads anew with MiXCR; each CDR3 protein has one entry. The sample holds roughly 87,000 distinct CDR3 sequences, approximately 15% seen once. The chain joins TRBV2 to TRBJ2-7; D is perhaps TRBD1 (5 bases). The TCR was taken from a human donor in good health. The CDR3 DNA follows: TGTGCCAGCAGGTTGGGCAGGGTCGACGAGCAGTACTTC. This gives the protein CASRLGRVDEQYF.